Listed below are T cell receptor beta chains from one sample, sequenced in a study of control samples from healthy donors and cancer patients. Data came from immunoSEQ multiplex PCR; TCRdb stores just in-frame clones and leaves some out. Here the sample spans 150,000 to 180,000 clones, approximately 94% being singletons. The sequencing input was blood. The receptors shown here come from a man aged 35 to 55 in good health. The CDR3 runs from the conserved cysteine through the conserved F or W. A D gene is named only where the DNA matches it firmly. The size of a clone is reported for some rows only, either as once, few or many, or as a class for expanded clones.

TGTGCCAGCAGTTTTGTGGGGGGACGCGGCGATGAGCAGTTCTTC	CASSFVGGRGDEQFF	.	TRBV27	TRBJ2-1	.
TGCGCCAGCAGTGAGTCGAAAACGGGACAGGGAGGACAGCAGTACTTC	CASSESKTGQGGQQYF	.	TRBV10-1	TRBJ2-7	TRBD1
TGCGCCAGCAGCTTGGGCACAGGGCCCACCGGGGAGCTGTTTTTT	CASSLGTGPTGELFF	.	TRBV5-1	TRBJ2-2	.
TGTGCCAGCGGACAGGGACTGGGCTACACCTTC	CASGQGLGYTF	.	TRBV27	TRBJ1-2	TRBD1
TGTGCCAGCATTGGGGGCACGGGTAGCAATCAGCCCCAGCATTTT	CASIGGTGSNQPQHF	.	TRBV6-6	TRBJ1-5	.
TGTGCCAGCAGCTTGGGGGCACTGAAGGAGACCCAGTACTTC	CASSLGALKETQYF	.	TRBV5-4	TRBJ2-5	.
TGTGCCAGCAGGGGAGCGGCATATGGAAACACCATATATTTT	CASRGAAYGNTIYF	.	TRBV7-2	TRBJ1-3	.
TGTGCCAGCAGCCGCGACAGGTTGCAAGAAAAACTGTTTTTT	CASSRDRLQEKLFF	.	TRBV5-4	TRBJ1-4	.
TGTGCCAGCAGCTCCCCTTCCATAGGCTGGGGCTACACCTTC	CASSSPSIGWGYTF	.	TRBV28	TRBJ1-2	.
TGTGCCACCAGTCCAACAGGGGTAGGACAGCCCCAGCATTTT	CATSPTGVGQPQHF	.	TRBV24-1	TRBJ1-5	TRBD1
TGTGCCAGCAGTACCGGGGTACAAGGGGGAAAACTGTTTTTT	CASSTGVQGGKLFF	.	TRBV6-5	TRBJ1-4	.
TGTGCCAGCAGCTTAACCGAAGCTTTCTTT	CASSLTEAFF	.	TRBV7-9	TRBJ1-1	.
TGTGCCAGCAGCTCTGGCCTGGGGGGGAGGGATTCACCCCTCCACTTT	CASSSGLGGRDSPLHF	.	TRBV7-2	TRBJ1-6	.
TGTGCCAGCGGGGGGGCGGCGAACACCGGGGAGCTGTTTTTT	CASGGAANTGELFF	once	TRBV2	TRBJ2-2	.
TGTGCCTGGAGTGCGGACGGGGGGGCCTCCGAGCAGTTCTTC	CAWSADGGASEQFF	.	TRBV30	TRBJ2-1	TRBD2
TGTGCCAGCAGCTCTCAAAGGGTCAACAGCCCCTCTGGAAACACCATATATTTT	CASSSQRVNSPSGNTIYF	.	TRBV7-8	TRBJ1-3	.
TGCGCCAGCAGCTCTCGCACAGGGAAGCTCGAGCAGTACTTC	CASSSRTGKLEQYF	.	TRBV4-3	TRBJ2-7	.
TGTGCCAGCAGTTTCCCATCTGGGGCCAACGTCCTGACTTTC	CASSFPSGANVLTF	.	TRBV28	TRBJ2-6	.
TGTGCCAGCAGTTTATTGTTGCGGAACACTGAAGCTTTCTTT	CASSLLLRNTEAFF	.	TRBV28	TRBJ1-1	.
TGTGCCAGCAGCCCCACAGGGCCAGCCTACGAGCAGTACTTC	CASSPTGPAYEQYF	.	TRBV5-6	TRBJ2-7	.
TGTGCCTGGAGTCGTGGGGGCGCGAACACCGGGGAGCTGTTTTTT	CAWSRGGANTGELFF	.	TRBV30	TRBJ2-2	.
TGTGCCAGCAGCTCCGGAGGGGGGACTAACTATGGCTACACCTTC	CASSSGGGTNYGYTF	.	TRBV7-8	TRBJ1-2	.
TGTGCCAGCAGCTTAAACACAGGGACAGTGGCCAATGAGCAGTTCTTC	CASSLNTGTVANEQFF	once	TRBV7-3	TRBJ2-1	TRBD1
TGTGCCAGCAGCTACTGGGACAGCTCTGGAAACACCATATATTTT	CASSYWDSSGNTIYF	once	TRBV7-9	TRBJ1-3	TRBD1
TGTGCCAGCTCACGGGACAGGGAATCCTACGAGCAGTACTTC	CASSRDRESYEQYF	.	TRBV18	TRBJ2-7	TRBD1
TGTGCCAGCAGTCCCGGGACAGGGGTCGCGCAGTACTTC	CASSPGTGVAQYF	.	TRBV28	TRBJ2-7	TRBD1
TGCAGCGCCAACAGGGGAGGCGGAGAGACCCAGTACTTC	CSANRGGGETQYF	.	TRBV29-1	TRBJ2-5	.
TGTGCCAGCAGAACCGGGACAGGGGGCCGCAATGAGCAGTTCTTC	CASRTGTGGRNEQFF	.	TRBV6-5	TRBJ2-1	TRBD1
TGCGCCAGCAGCCAAGTTTCAGGAGCTAGCGGCTACACCTTC	CASSQVSGASGYTF	.	TRBV4-1	TRBJ1-2	.
TGTGCCAGCAGCTTGAGGGGGCTCTACGAGCAGTACTTC	CASSLRGLYEQYF	.	TRBV5-6	TRBJ2-7	TRBD1
TGCGCCAGCAGCTTGGGGCGACTAGCGGGGGGCTCCCTCGACAATGAGCAGTTCTTC	CASSLGRLAGGSLDNEQFF	.	TRBV5-1	TRBJ2-1	TRBD2
TGTGCCAGCAGTCCGGGTCGGACAGTCTACAATGAGCAGTTCTTC	CASSPGRTVYNEQFF	.	TRBV6-5	TRBJ2-1	.
TGTGCCAGCAGCTCGATCGGGGGGGTTAGCGGCGAGCAGTTCTTC	CASSSIGGVSGEQFF	.	TRBV7-2	TRBJ2-1	TRBD2